These 20 T cell receptor beta chains were all obtained from the same sample, sequenced in a study of T cell repertoires in cytomegalovirus infection. TCRdb re-called the reads with MiXCR, one entry per CDR3 protein. Altogether 600,000 to 800,000 distinct CDR3 sequences are present, more than 20% being singletons, with the ten largest covering 6.5% to 10%. Sequenced: CD8+ T cells from PBMCs. The receptor source for this set is a human donor in good health (CMV status not recorded). Some clones in this sample may be carry-over from other donors' samples.

CDR3 sequence: CSARDFRDASGNTIYF. The DNA for the CDR3 is TGCAGTGCTAGAGACTTCCGGGACGCTTCTGGAAACACCATATATTTT. V and J are TRBV20-1 and TRBJ1-3; D might be TRBD1 (5 bases). Germline values: CDR1 DFQATT, CDR2 SNEGSKA (reference sequence). The CDR3 length is 16 residues. The V end was cut by 0 bases, the J end by 1 base, with 13 bases between.

This clonotype was recorded a few times. This chain uses TRBV19 with TRBJ2-1; no clear D gene. The germline V and J ends were trimmed by 3 bases and 12 bases, with 12 bases remaining between them. This CDR3 has 12 residues. Per germline, CDR1 LNHDA and CDR2 SQIVND (reference sequence). The CDR3 nucleotides are TGTGCCAGTAGTATTGGCCTAATTGGGCAGTTCTTC. It yields the protein CASSIGLIGQFF.

The chain employs TRBV7-9 and TRBJ2-6; D is ambiguous. Germline values: CDR1 SEHNR, CDR2 FQNEAQ (reference sequence). This CDR3 has 16 residues. Trimming took off 5 bases at V and 0 bases at J, with 11 bases between the two ends. The CDR3 is CASSHSDFSGANVLTF. CDR3 nucleotides: TGTGCCAGCAGCCATTCAGATTTCTCTGGGGCCAACGTCCTGACTTTC.

The chain couples TRBV19 to TRBJ2-1; possible D gene TRBD2, 6 bases. The germline V gene has CDR1 LNHDA and CDR2 SQIVND (reference sequence). V shed 2 bases and J shed 8 bases, with 16 bases lying between them. The CDR3 covers 15 residues. CDR3 nucleotide sequence: TGTGCCAGTAGTATACGCCCAGGAGGGCGGGATGAGCAGTTCTTC. Encoded protein: CASSIRPGGRDEQFF.

The chain couples TRBV28 to TRBJ1-1, with D tentatively TRBD1 (5 bases). The CDR3 covers 16 residues. The V and J ends lost 2 bases and 4 bases respectively, with 17 bases between them. Germline V gene lookup returns CDR1 MDHEN and CDR2 SYDVKM. CDR3 sequence: CASSLTGLRGGTEAFF. The DNA for the CDR3 is TGTGCCAGCAGTTTAACCGGGCTCCGGGGCGGCACTGAAGCTTTCTTT. Based on the CDR3 plus reference TRBV28 and TRBJ1-1, the full variable domain is DVKVTQSSRYLVKRTGEKVFLECVQDMDHENMFWYRQDPGLGLRLIYFSYDVKMKEKGDIPEGYSVSREKKERFSLILESASTNQTSMYLCASSLTGLRGGTEAFFGQGTRLTVV.

This clonotype has a count of ten or more. This chain connects TRBV7-2 to TRBJ2-7; D is undetermined. Germline V CDR1 and CDR2: SGHTA, FQGNSA. The V gene lost 1 base and the J gene lost 3 bases, with 7 bases spanning the gap. The CDR3 is made up of 13 amino acids. The CDR3 bases are TGTGCCAGCAGCTTAGGTACGTACTACGAGCAGTACGTC. Amino acid sequence: CASSLGTYYEQYV.

A remark on this clonotype: One base away lies a much larger clone, so this may be a sequencing read error. The chain links TRBV28 to TRBJ2-5, with TRBD1 matching over 7 bases. CDR1 MDHEN and CDR2 SYDVKM come from the germline V gene. This CDR3 spans 14 amino acids. This chain's CDR3 is CANSWRQGEETQYF. The DNA for the CDR3 is TGTGCCAACAGTTGGCGACAGGGAGAAGAGACCCAGTACTTC.

This clonotype was observed at least ten times. This sequence joins TRBV7-9 and TRBJ2-1; the D call may be TRBD1 or TRBD2 (5 bases each). CDR3 length: 12 amino acids. CDR1 is SEHNR and CDR2 is FQNEAQ in the germline V gene (reference sequence). V lost 4 bases and J 5 bases, leaving 6 bases between the germline ends. DNA for the CDR3: TGTGCCAGCAGCTGGGGGAACAATGAGCAGTTCTTC. Encoded protein: CASSWGNNEQFF.

CDR3 residues: CSVPGGDEQFF. Written as DNA, the CDR3 is TGCAGCGTCCCGGGGGGTGATGAGCAGTTCTTC. This chain joins TRBV29-1 and TRBJ2-1, with 7 positions matching TRBD2. Germline V CDR1 and CDR2: SQVTM, ANQGSEA. This CDR3 region has 11 residues. J was trimmed by 8 bases and V by 6 bases; bases with no gene match: 4.

This clonotype was seen only a few times. V usage is TRBV29-1 and J usage is TRBJ1-1; 7 nucleotides match TRBD1. Per the germline V gene, CDR1 is SQVTM and CDR2 is ANQGSEA. The V segment lost 4 bases and the J segment 6 bases; nucleotides outside the gene matches: 5. The CDR3 has 12 residues. Written as DNA, the CDR3 is TGCAGCGTTGCAGGGACAGAGGCTGAAGCTTTCTTT. This codes for CSVAGTEAEAFF.

V is TRBV29-1 and J is TRBJ1-2; maybe TRBD1 (6 bases). The V gene lost 6 bases and the J gene lost 8 bases, with 16 bases spanning the gap. Germline V gene lookup returns CDR1 SQVTM and CDR2 ANQGSEA. The CDR3 has 12 residues. CDR3 amino acids: CSVSSPDRGYTF. CDR3 nucleotide sequence: TGCAGCGTCTCGAGCCCGGACAGAGGCTACACCTTC.

Of note for this clonotype: One end of the junction varies from germline; a read error may be responsible. The V call is TRBV7-4, the J call TRBJ2-3, with D perhaps given as TRBD1 or TRBD2 (5 bases each). Germline V gives CDR1 SGHVT, CDR2 SQSDAQ. The CDR3 consists of 15 residues. This CDR3 reads CAGSLRGASTDTQYF. CDR3 bases: TGTGCCGGCAGCTTAAGAGGGGCTAGCACAGATACGCAGTATTTT.

This clonotype occurred a few times. V and J are TRBV14 and TRBJ1-1; D uncertain. Germline V CDR1 and CDR2: SGHDN, FVKESK. The CDR3 consists of 15 residues. Trimming shortened V by 0 bases and J by 0 bases, and 8 bases separated the two germline ends. CDR3 DNA: TGTGCCAGCAGCCAAGAATTGGGTCTGAACACTGAAGCTTTCTTT. Translated, it gives CASSQELGLNTEAFF. Looking up the rest from reference TRBV14 and TRBJ1-1 gives the full variable domain: EAGVTQFPSHSVIEKGQTVTLRCDPISGHDNLYWYRRVMGKEIKFLLHFVKESKQDESGMPNNRFLAERTGGTYSTLKVQPAELEDSGVYFCASSQELGLNTEAFFGQGTRLTVV.

V is TRBV29-1 and J is TRBJ2-3, with a possible D match to TRBD1 (6 bases). Trimming took off 4 bases at V and 3 bases at J, with 17 bases between the two ends. Looked up from germline, CDR1 is SQVTM and CDR2 is ANQGSEA. The CDR3 is 15 residues long. CDR3 DNA: TGCAGCGTTGGAGATTTTGGGGGCGGAACAGATACGCAGTATTTT. Its protein is CSVGDFGGGTDTQYF.

This clonotype turned up a few times. The chain employs TRBV6-2 or TRBV6-3 and TRBJ1-1; weak D call: TRBD1 (6 bases). Trimming removed 7 bases at V and 4 bases at J, with 13 bases between. The CDR3 has 13 amino acids. From germline, CDR1 is MNHEY and CDR2 SVGEGT. CDR3 nucleotide sequence: TGTGCCAGCAAAATAGGGGGAAGCACTGAAGCTTTCTTT. It yields the protein CASKIGGSTEAFF.

On this clonotype itself: One junction end does not reproduce the germline sequence, and a read error may be involved. The gene calls are TRBV12-3 or TRBV12-4 and TRBJ2-3, with unresolved D. The CDR3 consists of 11 residues. The DNA of the CDR3 is TGTGTCAGCAGTTTAAGGGATACGCAGTATTTT. This codes for CVSSLRDTQYF.

The V gene is TRBV29-1, the J gene TRBJ2-3; D not resolved. The CDR3 extends over 13 amino acids. V was cut by 7 bases and J by 0 bases, with 11 bases left in between. Germline CDR1 reads SQVTM; CDR2 reads ANQGSEA. The CDR3 region is CSGSGGSTDTQYF. The CDR3 region has the DNA TGCAGCGGCAGTGGTGGAAGCACAGATACGCAGTATTTT.

This clonotype was detected many times. V is TRBV6-2 or TRBV6-3 and J is TRBJ2-3; weak D call: TRBD1 (6 bases). Germline V gene data show CDR1 as MNHEY and CDR2 as SVGEGT. V was cut by 5 bases and J by 2 bases, with 17 bases left in between. CDR3 length: 16 amino acids. The CDR3: CASSPTTRDNTDTQYF. In DNA, the CDR3 is TGTGCCAGCAGTCCGACCACTAGGGACAACACAGATACGCAGTATTTT.

This chain connects TRBV28 to TRBJ2-3; 9 bases are shared with TRBD2. The CDR3 is made up of 15 amino acids. V lost 4 bases, J lost 1 base, and 3 bases stayed unmatched. The germline V gene encodes CDR1 MDHEN and CDR2 SYDVKM. CDR3 nucleotides: TGTGCCAGCAGTTGGTCTAGCGGGGGCACAGATACGCAGTATTTT. Protein: CASSWSSGGTDTQYF.

The chain combines TRBV29-1 with TRBJ1-2; D may be TRBD1 (6 bases). This CDR3 is 14 amino acids long. V was shortened by 6 bases and J by 5 bases, with 19 bases between the two germline ends. Germline lookup yields CDR1 SQVTM and CDR2 ANQGSEA. CDR3 protein: CSVGRIQGSYGYTF. CDR3 nucleotide sequence: TGCAGCGTGGGTCGTATTCAGGGGAGTTATGGCTACACCTTC.